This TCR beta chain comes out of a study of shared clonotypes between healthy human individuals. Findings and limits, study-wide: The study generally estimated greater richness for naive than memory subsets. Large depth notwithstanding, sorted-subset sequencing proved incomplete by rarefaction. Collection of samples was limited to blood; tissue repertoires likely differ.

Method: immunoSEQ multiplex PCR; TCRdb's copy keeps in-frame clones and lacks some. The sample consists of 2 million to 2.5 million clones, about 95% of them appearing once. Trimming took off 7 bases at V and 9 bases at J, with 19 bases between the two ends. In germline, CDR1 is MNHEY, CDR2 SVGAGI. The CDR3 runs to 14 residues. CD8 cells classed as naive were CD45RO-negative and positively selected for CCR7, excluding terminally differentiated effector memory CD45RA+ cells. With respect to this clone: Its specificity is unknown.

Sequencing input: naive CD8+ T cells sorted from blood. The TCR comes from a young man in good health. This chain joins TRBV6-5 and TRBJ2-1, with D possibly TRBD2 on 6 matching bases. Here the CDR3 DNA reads TGTGCCAGCAAGGTGGTAGCGGAGAGTGGTGAGCAGTTCTTC. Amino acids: CASKVVAESGEQFF.